This entry describes one TCR beta chain. It lacks a known antigen. No clone much larger than this one lies a single base away; base qualities are absent. TCR cDNA was made using 5'RACE template switching, a step that added a universal primer site and unique molecular identifiers. Priming for cDNA synthesis came from both the TCR alpha and TCR beta constant segments. Library amplification involved two PCR steps, and the second step added sample barcodes and sequencing adapters. Sequencing of libraries was performed on Illumina HiSeq 2500 (2x100 bp) or NovaSeq (2x150 bp). Per the authors' processing: Demultiplexing of reads and collapsing into UMI consensus sequences were performed with MIGEC, and V(D)J alignment was carried out with MiXCR. Vaccine-responding clonotypes were defined with edgeR using replicate PBMC samples, requiring FDR below 0.01 and a log2 fold change above 5 up to day 15. Bulk clonotypes were assigned CD4 or CD8 identity according to which sequenced CD4 or CD8 repertoire held them at higher abundance. Using fastp trimming at Q25 and MiXCR clonotype assembly, TCRdb reanalyzed the public sequencing data and kept in-frame beta chains. Each entry merges the rows of one CDR3 protein and shows their most common DNA and genes. The V and J calls, along with clone size, are taken from TCRdb and not from the paper's own processing. The sample table holds under 400,000 distinct CDR3 sequences, of which under 14% were seen once. Less than 20% of the sample rests with the top ten.

These data originate in a study of T cells after yellow fever vaccination (dated by TCRdb to the late 2010s). A note on the overall study: The SMART-Seq v4 Ultra Low Input RNA kit was used to prepare libraries from fractions with low cell numbers. To follow T-cell clones before and after primary and booster YFV17D yellow fever vaccination, bulk TCR alpha and beta repertoires were sequenced over time. Two healthy male donors made up the cohort, one aged 18 to 30 years and the other aged 30 to 40 years. Blood was drawn at multiple timepoints before and after primary and secondary immunization, with bulk PBMC replicates and cell subsets isolated. Summary of the overall study and its limitations: A small share of clonotypes was detected in both CD4 and CD8 compartments, with the overlap likely arising from convergent recombination. Only a couple of donors were included in the study, so the extent to which the findings can be generalized is limited. FACS-sorted repertoires could contain abundant contaminating clonotypes from the bulk population, so computational filtering was required. Most clones expanded after primary vaccination were re-detected after the booster (around 96% of CD4 and 88% of CD8), suggesting broad memory maintenance. The secondary T-cell response was found to be weaker but faster than the primary response, with a peak reached on day 5 rather than on day 15.

The treatment or condition tag for this specimen amounts to: live attenuated yellow fever vaccine strain. At each blood-draw timepoint, two biological replicates of bulk PBMCs were collected. PBMCs were isolated from peripheral blood using a standard Ficoll-Paque protocol. TriZol was used to extract RNA from bulk PBMCs, from CD4 and CD8 fractions, and from dextramer-positive and dextramer-negative fractions. There are 16 amino acids in the CDR3, from cysteine to phenylalanine inclusive. Only CDR3 DNA remains: 48 bases, in frame from the first base. V loses 6 bases, J loses 2 bases, and the germline ends lie 17 bases apart. From a lookup of the germline V gene, CDR1 and CDR2 are MNHNS and SASEGT.

The material sequenced was PBMCs, taken on the day of the first yellow fever vaccination. This receptor was identified in a young man who received the YFV17D yellow fever vaccine. Rearrangement joined TRBV6-1 to TRBJ1-5; TRBD1 is a possible D gene, resting on 6 matching bases. The CDR3 protein is CASSPGRGLGNQPQHF. DNA sequence: TGTGCCAGCAGCCCAGGCAGGGGTCTGGGCAATCAGCCCCAGCATTTT.